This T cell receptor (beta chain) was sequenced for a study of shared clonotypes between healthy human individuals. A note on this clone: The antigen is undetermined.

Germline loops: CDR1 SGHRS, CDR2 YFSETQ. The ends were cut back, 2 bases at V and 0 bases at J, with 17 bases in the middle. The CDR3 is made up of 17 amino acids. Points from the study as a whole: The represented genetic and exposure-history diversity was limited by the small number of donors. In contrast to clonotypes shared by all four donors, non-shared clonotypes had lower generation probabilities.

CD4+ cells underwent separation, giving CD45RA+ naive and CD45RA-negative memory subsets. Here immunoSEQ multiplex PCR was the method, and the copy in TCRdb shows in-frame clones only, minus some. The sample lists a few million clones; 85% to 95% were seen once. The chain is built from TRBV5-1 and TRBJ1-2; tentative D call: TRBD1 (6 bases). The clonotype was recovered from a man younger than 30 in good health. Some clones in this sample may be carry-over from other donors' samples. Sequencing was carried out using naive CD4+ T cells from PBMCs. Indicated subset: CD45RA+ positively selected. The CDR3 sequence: CASSLYLAAGANYGYTF. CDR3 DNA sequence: TGCGCCAGCAGCTTATATTTAGCGGCAGGGGCTAACTATGGCTACACCTTC.